This TCR beta chain was sequenced during a study of cytomegalovirus exposure and HLA in healthy donors. This cohort consisted of healthy bone marrow donors. While unrecorded immune exposures were likely, the donors were nominally healthy when sampled. PCR used 60 Vbeta primers and 13 Jbeta primers. Method: immunoSEQ multiplex PCR; TCRdb's copy keeps in-frame clones and lacks some. The table shows 180,000 or so clones, with approximately 86% occurring only once. Comments on this clone: Its target is unknown.

The study's findings and limits: Earlier analysis found most TCR beta V segments productive about 90% or about 30% of the time. Clonal expansion was found to be greater in HLA-associated TCR beta chains than in equally common others in a later analysis.

This TCR was sampled from a woman in her 30s in good health and CMV-seronegative. Material: PBMCs.

This CDR3 is CASSPFVDNTEAFF. The CDR3 DNA sequence: TGTGCCAGCTCACCCTTTGTAGATAACACTGAAGCTTTCTTT. V gene TRBV18 combines with J gene TRBJ1-1; D is unclear. The V and J ends lost 3 bases and 2 bases respectively, with 10 bases between them. Looked up from germline, CDR1 is KGHSH and CDR2 is LQKENI. The CDR3 covers 14 residues.